This TCR beta chain was recovered during a study of T cell repertoires in cytomegalovirus infection. On the study more broadly: Recently identified HLA-C-restricted CMV epitopes and well-studied HLA-B-restricted CMV epitopes were used by the study. Study findings and constraints: Clonotype analysis showed dominance of the ex vivo response by HLA-C-restricted CMV-specific TCR beta clonotypes.

The V gene lost 1 base and the J gene lost 10 bases, with 10 bases spanning the gap. CDR3 length: 12 residues. Germline CDR1 reads SGHVS; CDR2 reads FQNEAQ. There are many counts of this clonotype. Its antigen is undetermined. TCRdb called the reads again in MiXCR, with one record for every CDR3 protein. The sample includes 900,000 to 950,000 distinct CDR3 sequences, less than 40% of them seen just once. The chain is built from TRBV7-8 and TRBJ1-1; D gene unclear. This TCR was sampled from a human donor in good health (CMV status not recorded). Some clones in this sample may be carry-over from other donors' samples. Material: cultured CD8+ T cells from PBMCs, obtained from culture after CMV antigen stimulation. The CDR3 reads CASSLVPSGAFF. The CDR3, as DNA: TGTGCCAGCAGCTTAGTACCCTCGGGAGCTTTCTTT.